One T cell receptor (beta chain) is described in this entry. What it binds is not known. The data stem from a study of T cell clonotyping in hematopoietic cell transplantation. Regarding the study as a whole: Pathologically expanded recipient clonotypes increased progressively from day 30 to day 180 as diversity fell. Broader posttransplant TCR repertoire diversity was predicted by graft donor and pretransplant recipient Inverse Simpson Index values. At the given depth, recipient repertoires were over 95% de novo clonotypes.

Method: immunoSEQ multiplex PCR; TCRdb's copy keeps in-frame clones and lacks some. The repertoire includes around 16,000 clones, approximately 87% of them detected once, and around 3% sits in the top ten. The germline CDR1 and CDR2 sequences are SGHDN and FVKESK. The CDR3 has 15 amino acids. V gave up 2 bases and J gave up 4 bases, with 13 bases separating them. This chain joins TRBV14 and TRBJ2-3, with D possibly being TRBD1 (6 bases). This TCR was recovered from a man in his fifties in good health. Some clones in this sample may be carry-over from other donors' samples. Sequenced input: peripheral blood mononuclear cells. CDR3 DNA: TGTGCCAGCAGCCAACAGGGGATCAACTCAGATACGCAGTATTTT. Translated, it gives CASSQQGINSDTQYF.